This TCR beta chain was profiled in a study of post-analysis software for immune sequencing data. In the study overall: Courses of disease covered relapsing-remitting, secondary progressive and progressive-relapsing multiple sclerosis. Study-level results: Strong co-clustering by F measure was seen for same-batch samples. Five or six TRBV segments, TRBV5-6, TRBV5-1 and TRBV20-1 among them, were found more frequent in patients than controls.

The library was made from cDNA and included unique molecular identifiers. In TCRdb, the PCR reads were re-called with MiXCR into one record per CDR3 protein. Among approximately 730,000 distinct CDR3 sequences listed, just over 45% were seen once. Concerning this clonotype: What it binds is not known.

The CDR3 is made up of 17 amino acids. After removal of 5 bases from V and 2 bases from J, the junction contained 11 bases not matched to a gene. Germline V gene data show CDR1 as SGHTA and CDR2 as FQGTGA. The chain links TRBV7-3 to TRBJ2-1; 8 nucleotides match TRBD2. The specimen was blood. The clonotype comes from a girl between 10 and 17 years old with multiple sclerosis. CDR3 loop: CASSPPGGRAPYNEQFF. The CDR3 region has the DNA TGTGCCAGCAGCCCCCCGGGGGGGAGGGCCCCCTACAATGAGCAGTTCTTC.